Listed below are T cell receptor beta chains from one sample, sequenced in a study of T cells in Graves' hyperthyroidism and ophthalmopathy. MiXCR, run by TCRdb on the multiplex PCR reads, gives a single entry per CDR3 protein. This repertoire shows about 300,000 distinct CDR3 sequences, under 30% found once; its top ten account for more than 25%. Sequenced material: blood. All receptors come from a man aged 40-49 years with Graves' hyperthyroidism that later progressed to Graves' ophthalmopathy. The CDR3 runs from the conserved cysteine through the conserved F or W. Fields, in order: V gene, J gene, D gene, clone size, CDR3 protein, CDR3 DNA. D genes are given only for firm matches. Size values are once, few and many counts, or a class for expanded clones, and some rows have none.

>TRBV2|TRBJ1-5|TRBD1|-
CASRGQAHNQPQHF
TGTGCCAGCAGAGGACAGGCACACAATCAGCCCCAGCATTTT
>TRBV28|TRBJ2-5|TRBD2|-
CASSRPAGGPETQYF
TGTGCCAGCAGTCGTCCAGCGGGAGGGCCGGAGACCCAGTACTTC
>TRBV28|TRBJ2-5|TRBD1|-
CASSSPGTGGQETQYF
TGTGCCAGCAGTTCACCCGGGACAGGGGGACAAGAGACCCAGTACTTC
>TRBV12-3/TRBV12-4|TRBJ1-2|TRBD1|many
CASSPTGQGYRREGYTF
TGTGCCAGCAGTCCGACGGGACAGGGCTACCGCCGGGAGGGCTACACCTTC
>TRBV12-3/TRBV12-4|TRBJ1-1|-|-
CASSLALSRAFF
TGTGCCAGCAGTTTAGCGCTTTCGAGGGCTTTCTTT
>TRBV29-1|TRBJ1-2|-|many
CSVSVTENYGYTF
TGCAGCGTTAGCGTGACAGAAAACTATGGCTACACCTTC
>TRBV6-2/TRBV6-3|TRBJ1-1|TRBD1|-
CASRLTGVMNTEAFF
TGTGCCAGCAGACTGACAGGGGTAATGAACACTGAAGCTTTCTTT
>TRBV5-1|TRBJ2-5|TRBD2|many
CASSGLAGVKQETQYF
TGCGCCAGCAGCGGGTTAGCGGGAGTAAAACAAGAGACCCAGTACTTC
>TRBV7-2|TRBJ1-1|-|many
CAGGWGGDMNTEAFF
TGTGCCGGCGGCTGGGGAGGGGACATGAACACTGAAGCTTTCTTT
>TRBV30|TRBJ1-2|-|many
CAWVVSGSHYGYTF
TGTGCCTGGGTCGTTTCGGGGTCTCACTATGGCTACACCTTC
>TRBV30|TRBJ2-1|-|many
CAWSPGANEQFF
TGTGCCTGGAGTCCAGGGGCAAATGAGCAGTTCTTC
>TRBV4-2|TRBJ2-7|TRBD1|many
CASSQETGTGTSYEQYF
TGTGCCAGCAGCCAAGAAACCGGGACAGGGACCTCCTACGAGCAGTACTTC
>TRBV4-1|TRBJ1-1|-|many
CASSHPGGPTGRGNTEAFF
TGCGCCAGCAGCCATCCGGGCGGGCCCACAGGGAGGGGGAACACTGAAGCTTTCTTT
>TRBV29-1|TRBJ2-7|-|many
CSVEVSGIGNEQYF
TGCAGCGTTGAAGTGTCAGGGATTGGCAACGAGCAGTACTTC
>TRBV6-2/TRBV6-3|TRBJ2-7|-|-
CASSSDSNTYEQYF
TGTGCCAGCAGTTCGGACAGCAATACCTACGAGCAGTACTTC